This T cell receptor (beta chain) was obtained from a study of post-analysis software for immune sequencing data. Study results and limitations: Comparison of patients with controls showed roughly five TRBV segments more frequent in patients, TRBV5-6, TRBV5-1 and TRBV20-1 among them.

Presence of unique molecular identifiers characterized the TCR beta cDNA libraries. TCRdb ran MiXCR on the PCR reads and lists one entry per CDR3 protein. Of a few hundred thousand distinct CDR3 sequences listed, 39% are singletons. This clonotype was observed a handful of times. The antigen remains unidentified. The length of the CDR3 is 15 residues. Input material: blood. This clonotype was obtained from a girl aged 2-10 years with multiple sclerosis. V is TRBV12-3 or TRBV12-4 and J is TRBJ2-4; D is perhaps TRBD1 (6 bases). The end of the DNA fits TRBJ2-7 better, so the J call may be wrong. CDR3 DNA: TGTGCCAGCAGTTTCGAGTTCTCGGACAGAGTCGAGCAGTACTTC. Its translation: CASSFEFSDRVEQYF.